These 22 T cell receptor beta chains originate from one sample sequenced in a study of blood T cell repertoires in COVID-19. Assay: immunoSEQ multiplex PCR; the TCRdb copy retains only in-frame clones and omits some. The data show thousands of clones, around 91% seen once. The sequenced sample was peripheral blood. Every receptor here comes from a man older than 75 with active COVID-19.

The chain recombines TRBV7-9 with TRBJ2-5; 13 nucleotides match TRBD2. With 1 base clipped from V and 4 bases from J, the junction kept 0 bases outside the gene matches. This CDR3 contains 15 residues. Looked up from germline, CDR1 is SEHNR and CDR2 is FQNEAQ (reference sequence). CDR3 residues: CASSLGTSGRETQYF. CDR3 DNA sequence: TGTGCCAGCAGCTTAGGGACTAGCGGGAGAGAGACCCAGTACTTC.

The chain combines TRBV21-1 with TRBJ1-1; the D call TRBD1 from the table was never checked on the DNA. TRBV21-1 corresponds to a pseudogene. This CDR3 comprises 16 residues. The chain's CDR3 is CASSKTPGVLNTEAFF. CDR3 nucleotides: TGTGCCAGCAGCAAAACCCCAGGGGTTTTGAACACTGAAGCTTTCTTT.

This chain links TRBV3-1 (or the pseudogene TRBV3-2) with TRBJ2-2, with D possibly matching TRBD2 (5 bases). V shed 3 bases and J shed 4 bases, with 9 bases lying between them. Germline loops: CDR1 LGHDT, CDR2 YNNKEL (reference sequence). The CDR3 length is 14 residues. The CDR3 nucleotides read TGTGCCAGCAGCCAGAGGGAAACCACCGGGGAGCTGTTTTTT. This gives the protein CASSQRETTGELFF.

The chain uses TRBV7-2 and TRBJ2-7; possible D gene TRBD2, 5 bases. The V gene's germline CDR1 is SGHTA and CDR2 FQGNSA. The CDR3 is made up of 14 amino acids. V was clipped by 1 base and J by 5 bases, with 12 bases between them. The CDR3 nucleotides are TGTGCCAGCAGCTTAGATGGGAGTATCCACGAGCAGTACTTC. Protein: CASSLDGSIHEQYF.

The V call is TRBV20-1, the J call TRBJ2-7, with D possibly TRBD2 on 7 matching bases. Germline V CDR1 and CDR2: DFQATT, SNEGSKA (reference sequence). With 3 bases removed from V and 5 bases from J, the gap between germline ends came to 23 bases. The length of the CDR3 is 16 residues. CDR3 DNA sequence: TGCAGTGCTAGTCTTCCCTCGACGGGGGGCTTAGACGAGCAGTACTTC. Its translation is CSASLPSTGGLDEQYF.

The V and J genes are TRBV19 and TRBJ2-7; D possibly corresponds to TRBD2 (5 bases). Trimming stripped 9 bases from V and 4 bases from J, with 7 bases between. The CDR3 totals 10 residues. Germline V gene data show CDR1 as LNHDA and CDR2 as SQIVND (reference sequence). Written as DNA, the CDR3 is TGTGCCAGCCTAGCTTACGAGCAGTACTTC. It specifies CASLAYEQYF.

Written as DNA, the CDR3 is TGTGCCAGCAGCAAGGGACAGAGCTCCTACAATGAGCAGTTCTTC. Translation gives CASSKGQSSYNEQFF. The chain combines TRBV5-6 with TRBJ2-1; 7 positions agree with TRBD1. V dropped 4 bases and J dropped 0; count of bases not matched to a gene: 4. Germline V CDR1 and CDR2: SGHDT, YYEEEE. The CDR3 length is 15 residues.

The rearrangement uses TRBV5-1 and TRBJ2-7, with 11 bases aligning to TRBD1. CDR1 is SGHRS and CDR2 is YFSETQ in the germline V gene. With 2 bases clipped from V and 7 bases from J, the junction kept 8 bases outside the gene matches. The CDR3 runs to 15 residues. The DNA for the CDR3 is TGCGCCAGCAGCTTACCCGGGACAGGGGGAGAGGAGCAGTACTTC. Its protein is CASSLPGTGGEEQYF.

The chain uses TRBV4-1 and TRBJ2-7; D is unclear. CDR1 and CDR2 from the germline V gene are MGHRA and YSYEKL. V was trimmed by 1 base and J by 6 bases, leaving 10 bases between them. This CDR3 has 13 amino acids. The CDR3 loop reads CASSQGLGREQYF. As DNA, the CDR3 is TGCGCCAGCAGCCAAGGGCTAGGTCGCGAGCAGTACTTC.

This clone was detected only once. V and J are TRBV7-9 and TRBJ2-3; D ambiguous. The V gene lost 1 base and the J gene lost 4 bases, with 6 bases spanning the gap. Germline lookup yields CDR1 SEHNR and CDR2 FQNEAQ (reference sequence). CDR3 length: 13 amino acids. DNA for the CDR3: TGTGCCAGCAGCTTAGTCGTCGCAGATACGCAGTATTTT. It encodes CASSLVVADTQYF.

The chain recombines TRBV19 with TRBJ2-1; TRBD2 matches at 14 bases. This CDR3 has 16 residues. V dropped 6 bases and J dropped 4; count of bases not matched to a gene: 5. CDR1 and CDR2 from the germline V gene are LNHDA and SQIVND (reference sequence). Here the CDR3 DNA reads TGTGCCAGTAGGGGGACTAGCGGGGGAGAATACAATGAGCAGTTCTTC. This gives the protein CASRGTSGGEYNEQFF.

This clone was seen more than once but under ten times. The J gene is TRBJ1-5, the V gene TRBV7-9, with D tentatively TRBD1 (6 bases). This CDR3 contains 14 residues. The germline V and J ends were trimmed by 0 bases and 4 bases, with 7 bases remaining between them. Germline CDR1 reads SEHNR; CDR2 reads FQNEAQ (reference sequence). Here the CDR3 reads CASSLAGGNQPQHF. In DNA form, the CDR3 reads TGTGCCAGCAGCTTAGCAGGGGGTAATCAGCCCCAGCATTTT.

The V gene is TRBV6-6, the J gene TRBJ1-5, with TRBD1 identical over 7 bases. V shed 8 bases, J shed 4 bases, and the junction held 5 bases outside the gene matches. The germline V gene has CDR1 MNHNY and CDR2 SVGAGI (reference sequence). This CDR3 has 13 residues. CDR3: CASRDSANQPQHF. The CDR3 DNA sequence: TGTGCCAGCCGGGACAGCGCAAATCAGCCCCAGCATTTT.

V is TRBV6-6 and J is TRBJ1-4, with a weak D call TRBD1 (6 bases). The CDR3 totals 13 residues. The V and J ends lost 6 bases and 4 bases respectively, with 9 bases between them. In germline, CDR1 is MNHNY, CDR2 SVGAGI (reference sequence). The CDR3 is CASSQGFNEKLFF. As DNA, the CDR3 is TGTGCCAGCAGCCAGGGGTTTAATGAAAAACTGTTTTTT.

The chain is built from TRBV5-4 and TRBJ2-7; D is possibly TRBD1 (6 bases). The CDR3 loop spans 14 amino acids. The V and J ends lost 4 bases and 2 bases respectively, with 13 bases between them. Germline loops: CDR1 SGHNT, CDR2 YYREEE (reference sequence). This CDR3 reads CASSPGTNTYEQYF. The DNA for the CDR3 is TGTGCCAGCAGCCCCGGGACAAATACCTACGAGCAGTACTTC.

Worth noting for this clone: Its ends do not fully match the called genes, so a read error is possible. This chain links TRBV30 with TRBJ2-1; 11 bases align to TRBD2. Looked up from germline, CDR1 is GTSNPN and CDR2 is SVGIG (reference sequence). This CDR3 spans 13 amino acids. The CDR3 loop reads CAWSVASSGRSLF. The CDR3 region has the DNA TGTGCCTGGAGTGTAGCGTCTAGCGGGAGGAGCCTCTTC.

The rearrangement links TRBV28 to TRBJ1-4; D is perhaps TRBD1 (6 bases). This CDR3 is 13 amino acids long. V was cut by 5 bases and J by 7 bases, with 11 bases left in between. Per germline, CDR1 MDHEN and CDR2 SYDVKM. The DNA of the CDR3 is TGTGCCAGCAGTAAGGGGGGGATTGAAAAACTGTTTTTT. Translation: CASSKGGIEKLFF.

The V gene is TRBV3-1 (or the pseudogene TRBV3-2), the J gene TRBJ2-7; the match to TRBD2 covers 7 bases. V was pared by 3 bases and J by 7 bases, with 12 bases of the junction left unmatched. The CDR3 has 15 residues. Per the germline V gene, CDR1 is LGHDT and CDR2 is YNNKEL (reference sequence). The CDR3 here is CASSQGRELFREQYF. CDR3 coding DNA: TGTGCCAGCAGCCAGGGGCGGGAGCTGTTCCGAGAGCAGTACTTC.

The chain is built from TRBV4-1 and TRBJ2-2; 14 nucleotides align to TRBD2. Germline loops: CDR1 MGHRA, CDR2 YSYEKL. V was pared by 4 bases and J by 5 bases, with 3 bases of the junction left unmatched. The CDR3 has 16 amino acids. The CDR3 DNA reads as TGCGCCAGCAGCCTTGGGACTAGCGGGAGAACCGGGGAGCTGTTTTTT. This translates into CASSLGTSGRTGELFF.

The genes are TRBV19 and TRBJ2-1; D is perhaps TRBD2 (6 bases). V lost 5 bases and J lost 4, with 15 bases in between. This CDR3 has 15 amino acids. From germline, CDR1 is LNHDA and CDR2 SQIVND (reference sequence). The CDR3 DNA is TGTGCCAGTAGTCAGAAGCGGGTTCGATACAATGAGCAGTTCTTC. It codes for CASSQKRVRYNEQFF.

V is TRBV6-4 and J is TRBJ1-5; no clear D. V was clipped by 6 bases and J by 1 base, with 10 bases between them. Looked up from germline, CDR1 is MRHNA and CDR2 is SNTAGT. The length of the CDR3 is 14 residues. The CDR3 DNA reads as TGTGCCAGCAGACCCGGAGGGAGCAATCAGCCCCAGCATTTT. Translated, it gives CASRPGGSNQPQHF.

This chain links TRBV7-9 with TRBJ1-1; TRBD1 aligns across 9 bases. From germline, CDR1 is SEHNR and CDR2 FQNEAQ (reference sequence). Germline trimming cut 4 bases from V and 10 bases from J; bases unmatched to any gene: 10. This CDR3 contains 14 residues. The CDR3 spells CASSSPGQGSSAFF. CDR3 DNA: TGTGCCAGCAGCTCTCCGGGACAGGGTTCGTCAGCTTTCTTT.